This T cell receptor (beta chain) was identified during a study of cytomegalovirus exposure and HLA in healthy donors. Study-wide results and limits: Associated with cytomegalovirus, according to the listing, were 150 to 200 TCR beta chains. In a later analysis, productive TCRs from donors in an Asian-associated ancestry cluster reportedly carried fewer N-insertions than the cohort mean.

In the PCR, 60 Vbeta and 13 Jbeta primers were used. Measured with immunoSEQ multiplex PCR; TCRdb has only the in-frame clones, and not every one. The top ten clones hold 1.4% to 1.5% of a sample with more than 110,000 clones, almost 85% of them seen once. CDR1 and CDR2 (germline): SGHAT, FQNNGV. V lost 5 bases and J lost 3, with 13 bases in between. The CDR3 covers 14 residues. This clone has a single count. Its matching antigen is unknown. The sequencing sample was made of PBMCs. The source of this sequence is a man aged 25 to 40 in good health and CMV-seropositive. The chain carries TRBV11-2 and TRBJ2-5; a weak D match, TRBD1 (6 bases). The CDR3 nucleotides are TGTGCCAGCAGCCAACAGGGCCTCGAAGAGACCCAGTACTTC. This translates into CASSQQGLEETQYF. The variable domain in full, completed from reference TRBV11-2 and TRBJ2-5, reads EAGVAQSPRYKIIEKRQSVAFWCNPISGHATLYWYQQILGQGPKLLIQFQNNGVVDDSQLPKDRFSAERLKGVDSTLKIQPAKLEDSAVYLCASSQQGLEETQYFGPGTRLLVL.